This TCR beta chain is drawn from a study of blood T cells in healthy people across ages. PCR was performed a second time for about 7 to 11 cycles using a sample-barcoded 5' primer and a J-beta primer mix. From the 5' RACE reads, TCRdb called clonotypes with MiXCR, one entry per CDR3 protein. The repertoire includes about 1.4 million distinct CDR3 sequences, 45% to 70% of them detected once, and over 5% sits in the top ten. This clonotype originated in a man aged 18 to 29 in good health. Sequencing was done on a sample of blood.

The CDR3 sequence: CASSVVSGEPQHF. CDR3 nucleotides: TGTGCCAGCAGCGTAGTTTCAGGGGAGCCCCAGCATTTT. The chain has TRBV9 and TRBJ1-5; tentative D call: TRBD1 (6 bases). The CDR3 has 13 amino acids. V was pared by 0 bases and J by 8 bases, with 9 bases between. Germline CDR1 is SGDLS and CDR2 is YYNGEE.